This entry lists 18 T cell receptor beta chains sequenced from one sample in a study of read filtering for tumor transcriptome and immune sequencing. The library was built from 400 to 500 ng RNA with molecular barcoded adaptors for alpha/delta and beta/gamma chains. TCRdb fed the reads into MiXCR, producing one record per CDR3 protein. The table includes 60,000 to 75,000 distinct CDR3 sequences, around a fifth detected once. Sequencing was performed on a population of CD138-negative cells sorted from bone marrow. The receptors were sampled from a donor aged 40 or older with multiple myeloma.

This clonotype has at least ten counts. J is TRBJ2-3 and V is TRBV20-1; no definite D call. The V gene's germline CDR1 is DFQATT and CDR2 SNEGSKA (reference sequence). Trimming removed 6 bases at V and 4 bases at J, with 8 bases between. This CDR3 contains 11 residues. The CDR3 spells CSAEMSDTQYF. The DNA of the CDR3 is TGCAGTGCGGAGATGTCAGATACGCAGTATTTT.

In its sample, this clonotype was seen many times. V is TRBV5-1 and J is TRBJ2-6, with TRBD1 matching 8 bases. The V gene's germline CDR1 is SGHRS and CDR2 YFSETQ. This CDR3 is 18 amino acids long. V was clipped by 4 bases and J by 0 bases; unmatched bases: 9. The CDR3 coding sequence is TGCGCCAGCAGCACGGGACAGGTACCGAGCTCTGGGGCCAACGTCCTGACTTTC. Residues: CASSTGQVPSSGANVLTF.

Ten or more counts support this clonotype. The chain is built from TRBV29-1 and TRBJ2-3; the D call may be TRBD1 or TRBD2 (5 bases each). CDR1 and CDR2 from the germline V gene are SQVTM and ANQGSEA. CDR3 size: 16 residues. Trimming took off 4 bases at V and 0 bases at J, with 17 bases between the two ends. The DNA for the CDR3 is TGCAGCGTTGGGGGACCGCGAGGTCTCAGCACAGATACGCAGTATTTT. Its translation is CSVGGPRGLSTDTQYF.

This clonotype was observed many times. The chain uses TRBV24-1 and TRBJ2-5; D not certain. This CDR3 spans 13 amino acids. Germline V CDR1 and CDR2: KGHDR, SFDVKD. V was clipped by 5 bases and J by 0 bases, with 6 bases between them. CDR3: CATSVAHQETQYF. The DNA for the CDR3 is TGTGCCACCAGTGTCGCGCACCAAGAGACCCAGTACTTC.

Many counts were recorded for this clonotype. This chain uses TRBV5-6 with TRBJ2-3, with 15 bases fitting TRBD2. The V gene end was trimmed by 5 bases and the J gene end by 3 bases; junction bases not matched to a gene: 7. There are 17 residues in the CDR3. The germline V gene encodes CDR1 SGHDT and CDR2 YYEEEE. The CDR3 sequence is CASSYGLAGGRTDTQYF. The CDR3 DNA reads as TGTGCCAGCAGTTACGGACTAGCGGGGGGGCGGACAGATACGCAGTATTTT.

About this clonotype: This may stem from a read error, because a much larger clone lies one nucleotide away. The DNA is left out, because the CDR3 cannot be placed on it with certainty; the CDR3 is given as TCRdb lists it. The CDR3: CSVELVGQGAYEQHF. This chain links TRBV29-1 with TRBJ2-7; no DNA check was done on the table's D call, TRBD1. In germline, CDR1 is SQVTM, CDR2 ANQGSEA. The CDR3 numbers 15 amino acids, ends counted.

This clonotype was found many times. The chain joins TRBV29-1 to TRBJ2-5; 8 bases map to TRBD1. The CDR3 length is 13 residues. Germline values: CDR1 SQVTM, CDR2 ANQGSEA. With V trimmed by 4 bases and J by 1 base, 2 bases remained unmatched. CDR3 amino acids: CSVATGVQETQYF. CDR3 nucleotides: TGCAGCGTTGCGACAGGGGTCCAAGAGACCCAGTACTTC. Complete variable domain (other parts from reference TRBV29-1 and TRBJ2-5): SAVISQKPSRDICQRGTSLTIQCQVDSQVTMMFWYRQQPGQSLTLIATANQGSEATYESGFVIDKFPISRPNLTFSTLTVSNMSPEDSSIYLCSVATGVQETQYFGPGTRLLVL.

A note on this clonotype: This may arise from a read error, as a much more abundant clone is one base away. The chain has TRBV20-1 and TRBJ2-1, with 9 positions matching TRBD2. The J segment lost 13 bases and the V segment lost 2 bases, leaving 6 bases of the junction unmatched. This CDR3 comprises 12 residues. Germline CDR1 and CDR2: DFQATT and SNEGSKA (reference sequence). CDR3 amino acids: CSARNSGGRQFF. CDR3 bases: TGCAGTGCTAGAAATAGCGGGGGTAGACAGTTCTTC.

Comments on this clonotype: This may be a read error, as it is one base from a much larger clone. V usage is TRBV11-2 and J usage is TRBJ1-1; no definite D call. CDR3 length equals 15 residues. The V gene's germline CDR1 is SGHAT and CDR2 FQNNGV. Trimming stripped 0 bases from V and 4 bases from J, with 12 bases between. The DNA of the CDR3 is TGTGCCAGCAGCTTAGACGGCGGGATTCTCACTGAAGCTTTCTTT. It codes for CASSLDGGILTEAFF. Drawing the rest from reference TRBV11-2 and TRBJ1-1, the complete variable domain is EAGVAQSPRYKIIEKRQSVAFWCNPISGHATLYWYQQILGQGPKLLIQFQNNGVVDDSQLPKDRFSAERLKGVDSTLKIQPAKLEDSAVYLCASSLDGGILTEAFFGQGTRLTVV.

The J gene is TRBJ2-7, the V gene TRBV29-1, with D unresolved. V gave up 6 bases and J gave up 3 bases, with 15 bases separating them. The CDR3 runs to 13 residues. Germline assignment: CDR1 SQVTM and CDR2 ANQGSEA. CDR3 residues: CSVRGQDLYEQYF. The CDR3 DNA reads TGCAGCGTGAGAGGTCAGGACCTCTACGAGCAGTACTTC.

This clonotype has ten or more counts. The chain links TRBV2 to TRBJ2-7; 7 nucleotides align to TRBD1. The CDR3 has 14 amino acids. Germline CDR1 is SNHLY and CDR2 is FYNNEI. With V trimmed by 1 base and J by 3 bases, 3 bases remained unmatched. The CDR3 DNA follows: TGTGCCAGCAGTGAAGTCCCAGGGGGCTACGAGCAGTACTTC. Its protein is CASSEVPGGYEQYF. Full variable domain (outside the CDR3, taken from reference TRBV2 and TRBJ2-7): EPEVTQTPSHQVTQMGQEVILRCVPISNHLYFYWYRQILGQKVEFLVSFYNNEISEKSEIFDDQFSVERPDGSNFTLKIRSTKLEDSAMYFCASSEVPGGYEQYFGPGTRLTVT.

This sequence joins TRBV10-3 and TRBJ1-3; 7 bases are a match to TRBD1. The CDR3 covers 15 residues. V dropped 6 bases and J dropped 3; count of bases not matched to a gene: 8. The V gene's germline CDR1 is ENHRY and CDR2 SYGVKD. The CDR3 loop reads CAISRTGGRGNTIYF. CDR3 nucleotide sequence: TGTGCCATCAGCCGGACAGGCGGCCGTGGAAACACCATATATTTT.

In its sample, this clonotype was seen a few times. A junction boundary mismatches the germline segment, possibly from a read error. V gene TRBV7-7 combines with J gene TRBJ2-5; 10 bases align to TRBD1. The CDR3 has 15 residues. Per germline, CDR1 SSHAT and CDR2 FNYEAQ (reference sequence). The CDR3 loop is CASSQDRGRRETQYF. Here the CDR3 DNA reads TGTGCTAGCAGCCAAGACAGGGGGCGAAGAGAGACCCAGTACTTC.

This clonotype has at least ten counts. CDR3 residues: CASSLIGSYEQYF. CDR3 nucleotides: TGTGCCAGCAGTTTAATTGGCTCCTACGAGCAGTACTTC. J is TRBJ2-7 and V is TRBV28; no reliable D call. Germline V gene lookup returns CDR1 MDHEN and CDR2 SYDVKM. This CDR3 has 13 residues. V was pared by 2 bases and J by 0 bases, with 5 bases between.

The sample holds many counts of this clonotype. This rearrangement joins TRBV5-1 to TRBJ2-5; D perhaps matches TRBD1 (5 bases). This CDR3 region has 14 residues. From germline, CDR1 is SGHRS and CDR2 YFSETQ. The V and J ends lost 2 bases and 0 bases respectively, with 8 bases between them. CDR3 sequence (DNA): TGCGCCAGCAGCTTCCAGGGCCACCAAGAGACCCAGTACTTC. As protein: CASSFQGHQETQYF.

This clonotype was observed at least ten times. Written as DNA, the CDR3 is TGTGCCAGCAGCTGGGACAGGGGGTTAAACAATGAGCAGTTCTTC. Encoded protein: CASSWDRGLNNEQFF. The V gene is TRBV5-6, the J gene TRBJ2-1, with 11 positions matching TRBD1. In germline, CDR1 is SGHDT, CDR2 YYEEEE. The CDR3 consists of 15 residues. Trimming at V came to 3 bases and at J to 5 bases, leaving 4 bases not matched to a gene.

This clonotype was counted once. A much larger clone differs from this one at a single base, so this may be a read error. The genes are TRBV20-1 and TRBJ2-5, with 9 bases fitting TRBD2. This CDR3 region has 14 residues. Looked up from germline, CDR1 is DFQATT and CDR2 is SNEGSKA (reference sequence). The V segment lost 4 bases and the J segment 1 base; nucleotides outside the gene matches: 4. CDR3 coding DNA: TGCAGTGCTAAAGCGGGGGGTTCCCAAGAGACCCAGTACTTC. Translation gives CSAKAGGSQETQYF.

This clonotype has at least ten counts. A much larger clone sits a single nucleotide away, making a read error possible. The chain carries TRBV7-6 and TRBJ2-1; 11 positions agree with TRBD2. This CDR3 contains 15 residues. Unmatched junction bases numbered 3, after V lost 5 bases and J lost 3 bases. From germline, CDR1 is SGHVS and CDR2 FNYEAQ. The CDR3 spells CASSQTSGNYNEQFF. Written as DNA, the CDR3 is TGTGCCAGCAGCCAGACTAGCGGGAACTACAATGAGCAGTTCTTC.